One and the same sample provided the 29 T cell receptor beta chains below, sequenced in a study of cytomegalovirus exposure and HLA in healthy donors. It was with 60 Vbeta and 13 Jbeta primers that the PCR ran. Method: immunoSEQ multiplex PCR; TCRdb's copy keeps in-frame clones and lacks some. The data show more than 95,000 clones, 60% to 75% seen once. Sequencing was performed on PBMCs. All receptors derive from a woman aged 45-60 years in good health and CMV-seropositive.

CDR3 coding DNA: TGTGCCAGTAGTCCCGACAGGGAAGACACCTTC. Protein: CASSPDREDTF. This sequence joins TRBV19 and TRBJ1-2; TRBD1 agrees at 7 bases. The CDR3 runs 11 residues. With 5 bases clipped from V and 12 bases from J, the junction kept 6 bases outside the gene matches. Per germline, CDR1 LNHDA and CDR2 SQIVND (reference sequence).

The chain carries TRBV28 and TRBJ1-6; no definite D call. The CDR3 runs to 14 residues. The germline gives CDR1 MDHEN, CDR2 SYDVKM. Deletions cut 3 bases from V and 2 bases from J, with 5 bases between. The CDR3 protein is CASSFLAYNSPLHF. The CDR3 DNA reads as TGTGCCAGCAGTTTCCTTGCCTATAATTCACCCCTCCACTTT.

This clone was detected a few times. The same CDR3 also results from other DNA sequences found in this sample. CDR3: CASSLRTGEQYF. CDR3 DNA: TGCGCCAGCAGCTTAAGGACAGGCGAGCAGTACTTC. The chain employs TRBV5-1 and TRBJ2-7; 7 bases are a match to TRBD1. Germline lookup yields CDR1 SGHRS and CDR2 YFSETQ. J lost 6 bases, V lost 2 bases, and 2 bases had no gene match. This CDR3 spans 12 amino acids.

The chain joins TRBV5-1 to TRBJ2-1; the D gene is possibly TRBD2 (7 bases). The CDR3 has 17 residues. Germline V lookup: CDR1 SGHRS, CDR2 YFSETQ. Trimming removed 0 bases from V and 0 bases from J, with 13 bases in between. The CDR3 DNA reads as TGCGCCAGCAGCTTGGGCGGGGGCCCTAGCTCCTACAATGAGCAGTTCTTC. Its translation is CASSLGGGPSSYNEQFF.

The chain links TRBV18 to TRBJ1-2; D is undetermined. The V gene's germline CDR1 is KGHSH and CDR2 LQKENI. Trimming stripped 2 bases from V and 7 bases from J, with 11 bases between. The CDR3 runs 13 residues. CDR3 DNA sequence: TGTGCCAGCTCACCAGGGGAGGTCTTTGGCTACACCTTC. Residues: CASSPGEVFGYTF.

The genes are TRBV30 and TRBJ1-4; the D is unclear. With 2 bases removed from V and 7 bases from J, the gap between germline ends came to 8 bases. The CDR3 is made up of 12 amino acids. Germline CDR1 GTSNPN, CDR2 SVGIG (reference sequence). The CDR3 sequence is CAWSPRSEKLFF. Here the CDR3 DNA reads TGTGCCTGGAGTCCACGGAGTGAAAAACTGTTTTTT. Together with reference TRBV30 and TRBJ1-4, the CDR3 gives the full variable domain: SQTIHQWPATLVQPVGSPLSLECTVEGTSNPNLYWYRQAAGRGLQLLFYSVGIGQISSEVPQNLSASRPQDRQFILSSKKLLLSDSGFYLCAWSPRSEKLFFGSGTQLSVL.

The gene calls are TRBV6-5 and TRBJ2-2; TRBD1 aligns across 9 bases. The V gene's germline CDR1 is MNHEY and CDR2 SVGAGI. After removal of 5 bases from V and 11 bases from J, the junction contained 9 bases not matched to a gene. This CDR3 region has 14 residues. CDR3 DNA: TGTGCCAGCAGTCCCGGGACAGGGAGGGGAGAGCTGTTTTTT. Its translation is CASSPGTGRGELFF.

The chain employs TRBV5-1 and TRBJ2-5; 15 nucleotides agree with TRBD2. This CDR3 is built from 18 residues. V gave up 4 bases and J gave up 3 bases; unmatched junction bases: 10. Looked up from germline, CDR1 is SGHRS and CDR2 is YFSETQ. The CDR3 reads CASSQGLAGGGFKETQYF. CDR3 nucleotides: TGCGCCAGCAGCCAGGGACTAGCGGGGGGTGGCTTCAAAGAGACCCAGTACTTC.

The chain's CDR3 is CAWSVGGSYSGNTIYF. CDR3 coding DNA: TGTGCCTGGAGTGTCGGGGGGTCCTACTCTGGAAACACCATATATTTT. The rearrangement uses TRBV30 and TRBJ1-3; maybe TRBD1 (5 bases). The CDR3 is made up of 16 amino acids. The germline V gene encodes CDR1 GTSNPN and CDR2 SVGIG (reference sequence). Trimming shortened V by 0 bases and J by 0 bases, and 12 bases separated the two germline ends.

The chain carries TRBV19 and TRBJ2-2, with a weak D call TRBD2 (6 bases). This CDR3 has 21 amino acids. Trimming removed 0 bases at V and 0 bases at J, with 23 bases between. The germline V gene has CDR1 LNHDA and CDR2 SQIVND (reference sequence). CDR3 sequence: CASSIDPLIDWRGTNTGELFF. DNA for the CDR3: TGTGCCAGTAGTATAGATCCACTAATAGATTGGCGGGGAACGAACACCGGGGAGCTGTTTTTT.

This clone was counted between two and nine times. The J gene is TRBJ2-3, the V gene TRBV27, with a tentative D call TRBD2 (6 bases). The V end was cut by 6 bases, the J end by 0 bases, with 7 bases between. The CDR3 has 13 amino acids. Germline V gene sequence: CDR1 MNHEY, CDR2 SMNVEV (reference sequence). In nucleotides, the CDR3 is TGTGCCAGCAGGGGAGGCAGCACAGATACGCAGTATTTT. Translated, it gives CASRGGSTDTQYF.

The chain carries TRBV25-1 and TRBJ2-5; 10 bases align to TRBD1. The closer fit of TRBJ2-7 to the DNA end suggests the J call may be wrong. Per germline, CDR1 MGHDK and CDR2 SYGVNS. CDR3 length equals 14 residues. In DNA form, the CDR3 reads TGTGCCAGCGCTCCGGGACAGGGGAACTACGAGCAGTACTTC. Its translation is CASAPGQGNYEQYF.

This chain uses TRBV7-9 with TRBJ2-3; TRBD2 matches 9 bases. Germline CDR1 reads SEHNR; CDR2 reads FQNEAQ (reference sequence). With V trimmed by 1 base and J by 0 bases, 5 bases remained unmatched. This CDR3 is built from 17 residues. The CDR3 DNA is TGTGCCAGCAGCTTAGGGATAGCGGGGGAGAGCACAGATACGCAGTATTTT. This encodes CASSLGIAGESTDTQYF.

In this sample, this clone turned up a few times. The CDR3 region has the DNA TGTGCCAGCTCAGAGGGACTAGCGACGTACAATGAGCAGTTCTTC. The encoded protein is CASSEGLATYNEQFF. V is TRBV18 and J is TRBJ2-1; the match to TRBD2 covers 10 bases. The junction had 5 bases not matched to a gene; V was cut back by 5 bases and J by 4 bases. The CDR3 contains 15 residues. Germline CDR1 and CDR2: KGHSH and LQKENI.

The gene calls are TRBV5-6 and TRBJ2-3; 7 bases are shared with TRBD1. The CDR3 runs 14 residues. Germline V CDR1 and CDR2: SGHDT, YYEEEE. Unmatched junction bases numbered 4, after V lost 4 bases and J lost 2 bases. The CDR3 spells CASSRQGTTDTQYF. As DNA, the CDR3 is TGTGCCAGCAGCCGACAGGGAACCACAGATACGCAGTATTTT.

This chain links TRBV10-2 with TRBJ2-7, with D possibly TRBD2 on 5 matching bases. The germline V and J ends were trimmed by 3 bases and 3 bases, with 15 bases remaining between them. The CDR3 consists of 15 residues. Germline values: CDR1 WSHSY, CDR2 SAAADI. CDR3 bases: TGCGCCAGCAGTGATTCGGGGAAAAGTAGCTACGAGCAGTACTTC. It yields the protein CASSDSGKSSYEQYF.

In this sample, this clone turned up a few times. The chain combines TRBV5-4 with TRBJ2-3; maybe TRBD2 (6 bases). The CDR3 is 13 residues long. V was shortened by 3 bases and J by 6 bases, with 11 bases between the two germline ends. Germline CDR1 is SGHNT and CDR2 is YYREEE (reference sequence). The CDR3 coding sequence is TGTGCCAGCAGCTGGCCGGGGGTGGATACGCAGTATTTT. This translates into CASSWPGVDTQYF. The full variable domain, in which reference TRBV5-4 and TRBJ2-3 provide the parts outside the CDR3, is ETGVTQSPTHLIKTRGQQVTLRCSSQSGHNTVSWYQQALGQGPQFIFQYYREEENGRGNFPPRFSGLQFPNYSSELNVNALELDDSALYLCASSWPGVDTQYFGPGTRLTVL.

The V and J genes are TRBV19 and TRBJ2-1, with 8 bases aligning to TRBD2. The CDR3 runs 19 residues. After removal of 4 bases from V and 0 bases from J, the junction contained 14 bases not matched to a gene. The germline CDR1 and CDR2 sequences are LNHDA and SQIVND (reference sequence). DNA for the CDR3: TGTGCCAGTAGTACCCATTTCCCGGGGGGGGTTAGCTCCTACAATGAGCAGTTCTTC. This translates into CASSTHFPGGVSSYNEQFF.

This clone showed up just a few times. The chain recombines TRBV9 with TRBJ1-2, with a possible D match to TRBD1 (6 bases). The germline gives CDR1 SGDLS, CDR2 YYNGEE. Trimming shortened V by 3 bases and J by 5 bases, and 17 bases separated the two germline ends. The CDR3 covers 15 residues. The CDR3 sequence is CASSAEGGGWYGYTF. The CDR3 DNA reads as TGTGCCAGCAGCGCTGAAGGGGGAGGGTGGTATGGCTACACCTTC.

V usage is TRBV28 and J usage is TRBJ2-7; a weak D match, TRBD1 (7 bases). CDR3 length equals 15 residues. Per germline, CDR1 MDHEN and CDR2 SYDVKM. Trimming shortened V by 6 bases and J by 5 bases, and 20 bases separated the two germline ends. CDR3 in amino acids: CASSQDRVGGDEQYF. The CDR3 DNA follows: TGTGCCAGCAGCCAAGACAGGGTCGGGGGAGACGAGCAGTACTTC. The complete variable domain, with remaining parts taken from reference TRBV28 and TRBJ2-7, reads DVKVTQSSRYLVKRTGEKVFLECVQDMDHENMFWYRQDPGLGLRLIYFSYDVKMKEKGDIPEGYSVSREKKERFSLILESASTNQTSMYLCASSQDRVGGDEQYFGPGTRLTVT.

V usage is TRBV2 and J usage is TRBJ1-2, with D possibly TRBD1 on 5 matching bases. Deletions cut 8 bases from V and 4 bases from J, with 14 bases between. Per the germline V gene, CDR1 is SNHLY and CDR2 is FYNNEI. CDR3 length: 13 residues. The CDR3: CASQGVGVYGYTF. CDR3 bases: TGTGCCAGCCAGGGCGTTGGAGTCTATGGCTACACCTTC.

There are a few counts of this clone. The chain couples TRBV19 to TRBJ2-2; a weak D match, TRBD2 (6 bases). The V gene's germline CDR1 is LNHDA and CDR2 SQIVND (reference sequence). V lost 1 base and J 4 bases, leaving 10 bases between the germline ends. The CDR3 length is 15 residues. CDR3 sequence: CASSIGQGGTGELFF. The CDR3, as DNA: TGTGCCAGTAGTATAGGCCAGGGAGGCACCGGGGAGCTGTTTTTT.

The rearrangement joins TRBV7-9 to TRBJ1-1; no clear D. V was clipped by 4 bases and J by 0 bases, with 12 bases between them. From germline, CDR1 is SEHNR and CDR2 FQNEAQ (reference sequence). This CDR3 has 15 amino acids. Written as DNA, the CDR3 is TGTGCCAGCAGCTCGTACCCGGGGATGAACACTGAAGCTTTCTTT. This gives the protein CASSSYPGMNTEAFF.

The gene calls are TRBV7-2 and TRBJ2-5; 7 bases are shared with TRBD1. The CDR3 has 16 residues. Germline-derived CDR1 and CDR2 are SGHTA and FQGNSA. The J segment lost 5 bases and the V segment lost 1 base, leaving 10 bases of the junction unmatched. The CDR3 sequence is CASSLGGQAWGETQYF. In DNA, the CDR3 is TGTGCCAGCAGCTTAGGAGGACAGGCTTGGGGGGAGACCCAGTACTTC. Full variable domain (rest looked up from reference TRBV7-2 and TRBJ2-5): GAGVSQSPSNKVTEKGKDVELRCDPISGHTALYWYRQSLGQGLEFLIYFQGNSAPDKSGLPSDRFSAERTGGSVSTLTIQRTQQEDSAVYLCASSLGGQAWGETQYFGPGTRLLVL.

The J gene is TRBJ1-5, the V gene TRBV6-1; TRBD1 agrees at 7 bases. This CDR3 is built from 13 residues. Trimming cost V 8 bases and J 4 bases; bases outside gene matches: 5. Germline CDR1 is MNHNS and CDR2 is SASEGT. The CDR3 region has the DNA TGTGCCAGCTCGGGACAGTTTAATCAGCCCCAGCATTTT. Protein product: CASSGQFNQPQHF.

This clone was counted a single time. CDR3 sequence (DNA): TGTGCCTTTAGCGGGGGATATTACAATGAGCAGTTCTTC. As protein: CAFSGGYYNEQFF. The chain has TRBV2 and TRBJ2-1, with 9 bases fitting TRBD2. The germline gives CDR1 SNHLY, CDR2 FYNNEI. This CDR3 region has 13 residues. J was trimmed by 4 bases and V by 11 bases; bases with no gene match: 6.

The chain links TRBV2 to TRBJ2-1; D remains ambiguous. Trimming took off 6 bases at V and 1 base at J, with 7 bases between the two ends. CDR1 and CDR2 (germline): SNHLY, FYNNEI. There are 13 residues in the CDR3. CDR3 loop: CASRQVSYNEQFF. The CDR3 DNA sequence: TGTGCCAGCAGGCAGGTATCCTACAATGAGCAGTTCTTC.

The chain carries TRBV7-9 and TRBJ1-1, with D possibly being TRBD1 (6 bases). There are 12 residues in the CDR3. CDR1 is SEHNR and CDR2 is FQNEAQ in the germline V gene (reference sequence). V was trimmed by 5 bases and J by 5 bases, leaving 9 bases between them. The chain's CDR3 is CASSTRGTEAFF. The DNA of the CDR3 is TGTGCCAGCAGCACTAGGGGGACTGAAGCTTTCTTT.

This chain uses TRBV27 with TRBJ2-7; 13 nucleotides align to TRBD2. Germline-derived CDR1 and CDR2 are MNHEY and SMNVEV (reference sequence). The CDR3 contains 17 residues. V gave up 4 bases and J gave up 1 base; unmatched junction bases: 7. CDR3 nucleotides: TGTGCCAGCAGTTACGGACTAGCGGGGGCCCTATCCTACGAGCAGTACTTC. Protein sequence: CASSYGLAGALSYEQYF.